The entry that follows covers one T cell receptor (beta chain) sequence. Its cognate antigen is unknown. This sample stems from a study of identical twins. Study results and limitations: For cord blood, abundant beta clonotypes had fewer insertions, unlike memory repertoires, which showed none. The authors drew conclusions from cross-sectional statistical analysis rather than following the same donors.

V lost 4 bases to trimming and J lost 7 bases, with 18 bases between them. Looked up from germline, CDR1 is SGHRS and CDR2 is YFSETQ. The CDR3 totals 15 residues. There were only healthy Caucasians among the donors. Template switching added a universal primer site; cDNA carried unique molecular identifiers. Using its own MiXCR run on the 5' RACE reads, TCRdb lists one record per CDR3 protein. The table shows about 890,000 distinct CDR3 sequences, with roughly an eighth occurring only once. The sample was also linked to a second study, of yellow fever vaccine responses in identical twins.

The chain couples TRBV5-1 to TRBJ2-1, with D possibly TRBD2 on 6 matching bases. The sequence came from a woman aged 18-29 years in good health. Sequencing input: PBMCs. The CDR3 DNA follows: TGCGCCAGCAGCCCCGCAGGGCCCCGGGGGAATGAGCAGTTCTTC. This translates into CASSPAGPRGNEQFF.